This T cell receptor beta chain was captured in a study of blood T cell repertoires in COVID-19 (dated by TCRdb to between 2020 and 2021). Regarding the research as a whole: Samples covering the acute and convalescent phases of COVID-19 were provided by collaborators in the United States, Italy and Spain. The prospective study material was composed of cDNA or gDNA derived from T cells, B-cell-depleted T cells, or PBMCs. Subjects who had been exposed to COVID-19, were actively infected with it, or had recovered from it provided the deeply sampled blood TCRbeta repertoires that made up the dataset. A freely available public database, intended as a resource for researchers studying the immune response to SARS-CoV-2, is where the repertoires were released. Samples came from the ongoing ImmuneRACE study (first 160 participants) plus 1,254 subjects from 6 global collaborators. The sample metadata nearly always contained a de-identified subject ID, COVID-19 status, age in years and sex. HLA class I and class II types, where available, came from metadata supplied by the sample provider rather than from assay-based typing.

Collaborating institutions collected whole blood in K2EDTA tubes following their own protocols. For TCRbeta analysis, collaborators shipped samples in one of three forms: frozen whole blood, isolated PBMCs, or DNA extracted from either of those sample types. Broad study findings and their caveats: How much clinical and demographic metadata was included differed by source and by participant, and the metadata was provided uncurated.

The immunoSEQ Assay, a bias-controlled multiplex PCR, was used to amplify TCRbeta CDR3 regions from genomic DNA. For the original study's pipeline: Nucleated cell counts per sample were estimated from amplification of reference gene primers within the assay. To quantify the absolute abundance of each unique TCRbeta CDR3 rearrangement, sequence reads were collapsed and filtered. For each sample, productive Simpson clonality was calculated as the square root of Simpson's diversity index over productive rearrangements. Not all clones reach the TCRdb copy of this immuneACCESS table, which keeps in-frame sequences only. Checked studies attribute under half of the gap to unresolved V genes and leave the rest unexplained. V and J calls and clone size are copied from that table; D and trimming were computed from the DNA. Within this sample are approximately 170,000 clones, with just under 90% of them counted one time only. The ten most abundant clones make up around 3.5% of the sample.

The CDR3 measures 15 amino acids from cysteine to phenylalanine. This entry keeps only the CDR3 DNA: 45 bases, framed from base 1. A distance of 15 bases separates the germline ends of V and J, which lose 8 bases and 2 bases respectively. Based on the germline V gene, the CDR1 and CDR2 sequences are LGHNA and YNFKEQ. For this clone: This receptor's antigen is unknown. Within one base of it there is no much larger clone, and no base qualities were kept.

Rearrangement joined TRBV4-2 to TRBJ2-2; tentative D gene TRBD2, with 7 bases matching. The TCR sequence derives from a man aged 18-30 years with active or convalescent COVID-19. The sequenced sample was peripheral blood. The CDR3 reads CASRAGAHNTGELFF. The base sequence is TGTGCCAGCCGGGCGGGGGCCCACAACACCGGGGAGCTGTTTTTT.